A single sample is the source of the 2 T cell receptor beta chains below, sequenced in a study of blood T cell repertoires in COVID-19. Assay used: immunoSEQ multiplex PCR; TCRdb lists only in-frame clones, some missing. Of some 500,000 clones in the sample, roughly 90% were seen once. Sequenced sample: PBMCs or T cells enriched from blood (not recorded which). The receptors here all came from a woman between 35 and 50 years old who had recovered from COVID-19.

The table lists this clone with a few counts. The J gene is TRBJ1-3, the V gene TRBV6-5; 7 bases agree with TRBD1. The junction had 4 bases not matched to a gene; V was cut back by 7 bases and J by 4 bases. This CDR3 contains 13 residues. CDR1 is MNHEY and CDR2 is SVGAGI in the germline V gene. The CDR3 DNA sequence: TGTGCCAGCAAACCGGGACAGGGAAACACCATATATTTT. Protein sequence: CASKPGQGNTIYF.

This sequence joins TRBV7-9 and TRBJ2-5; no clear D. Trimming left V 3 bases short and J 1 base short, with 6 bases between. Germline CDR1 SEHNR, CDR2 FQNEAQ (reference sequence). The CDR3 covers 13 residues. In DNA, the CDR3 is TGTGCCAGCAGCTTCCCCGGCCAAGAGACCCAGTACTTC. This translates into CASSFPGQETQYF. Full variable domain (outside the CDR3, taken from reference TRBV7-9 and TRBJ2-5): DTGVSQNPRHKITKRGQNVTFRCDPISEHNRLYWYRQTLGQGPEFLTYFQNEAQLEKSRLLSDRFSAERPKGSFSTLEIQRTEQGDSAMYLCASSFPGQETQYFGPGTRLLVL.